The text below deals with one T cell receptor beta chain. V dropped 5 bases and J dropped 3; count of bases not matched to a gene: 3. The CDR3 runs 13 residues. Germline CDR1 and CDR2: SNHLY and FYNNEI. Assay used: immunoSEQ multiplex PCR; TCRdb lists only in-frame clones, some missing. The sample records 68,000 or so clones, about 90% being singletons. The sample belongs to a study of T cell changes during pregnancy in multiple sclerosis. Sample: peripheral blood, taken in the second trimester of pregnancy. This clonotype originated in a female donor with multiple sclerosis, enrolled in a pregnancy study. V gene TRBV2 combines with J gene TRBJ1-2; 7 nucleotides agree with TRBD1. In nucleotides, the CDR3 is TGTGCCAGCAGTTTCACAGGGGACTATGGCTACACCTTC. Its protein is CASSFTGDYGYTF.